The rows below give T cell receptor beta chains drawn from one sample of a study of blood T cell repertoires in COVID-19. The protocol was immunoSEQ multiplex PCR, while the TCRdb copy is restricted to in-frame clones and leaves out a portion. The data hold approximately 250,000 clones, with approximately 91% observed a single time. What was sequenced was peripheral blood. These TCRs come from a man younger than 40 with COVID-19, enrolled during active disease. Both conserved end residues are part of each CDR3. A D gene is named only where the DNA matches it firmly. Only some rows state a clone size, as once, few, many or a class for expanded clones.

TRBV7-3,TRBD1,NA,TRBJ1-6,CASSLTGQPNSPLHF,TGTGCCAGCAGCTTAACGGGACAGCCTAATTCACCCCTCCACTTT
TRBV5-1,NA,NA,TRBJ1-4,CASSPSSTNEKLFF,TGCGCCAGCAGCCCTTCTTCAACTAATGAAAAACTGTTTTTT
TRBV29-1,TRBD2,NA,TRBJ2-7,CSVERGGNEQYF,TGCAGCGTTGAGCGGGGGGGGAACGAGCAGTACTTC
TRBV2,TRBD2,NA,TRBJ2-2,CASSPTSGGYLSGELFF,TGTGCCAGCAGTCCGACTAGCGGGGGCTACCTGTCCGGGGAGCTGTTTTTT
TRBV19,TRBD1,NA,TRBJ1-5,CASRNRDSGHRGLGRNQPQHF,TGTGCCAGTAGAAACCGCGACTCGGGGCACAGGGGGCTGGGCCGCAATCAGCCCCAGCATTTT
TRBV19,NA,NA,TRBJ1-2,CASTLIRSNYGYTF,TGTGCCAGTACGCTGATCAGGTCTAACTATGGCTACACCTTC
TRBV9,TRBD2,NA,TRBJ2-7,CASSVGGASGSEQYF,TGTGCCAGCAGCGTGGGAGGAGCTAGCGGGAGCGAGCAGTACTTC
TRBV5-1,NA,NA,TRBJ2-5,CASSLVGGVETQYF,TGCGCCAGCAGCTTGGTAGGAGGGGTAGAGACCCAGTACTTC
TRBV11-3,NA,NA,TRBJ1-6,CASSLSGPGDSPLHF,TGTGCCAGCAGCCTATCGGGGCCGGGGGATTCACCCCTCCACTTT
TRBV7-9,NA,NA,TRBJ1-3,CASSRVSSGNTIYF,TGTGCCAGCAGCCGGGTCTCCTCTGGAAACACCATATATTTT
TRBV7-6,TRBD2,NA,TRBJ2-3,CASSLAGTTRVDTQYF,TGTGCCAGCAGCTTAGCGGGGACTACCAGGGTCGATACGCAGTATTTT
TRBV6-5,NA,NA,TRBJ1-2,CASSQTGLNGYTF,TGTGCCAGCAGTCAAACAGGTCTAAATGGCTACACCTTC
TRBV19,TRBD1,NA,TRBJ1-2,CASRVNRGSNYGYTF,TGTGCCAGTAGAGTTAACAGGGGATCTAACTATGGCTACACCTTC
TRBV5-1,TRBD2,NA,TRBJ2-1,CASSANPSGGGYNEQFF,TGCGCCAGCAGCGCCAACCCCAGCGGGGGAGGTTACAATGAGCAGTTCTTC
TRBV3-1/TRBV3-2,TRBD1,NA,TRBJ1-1,CASSHSGTGGRNTEAFF,TGTGCCAGCAGCCATTCCGGGACAGGGGGCAGGAACACTGAAGCTTTCTTT
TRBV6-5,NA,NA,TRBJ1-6,CAVAPRENSPLHF,TGTGCCGTGGCGCCCCGGGAGAATTCACCCCTCCACTTT
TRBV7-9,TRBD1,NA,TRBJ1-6,CASSIGQGRNYSPLHF,TGTGCCAGCAGCATCGGACAGGGTAGAAATTATTCACCCCTCCACTTT
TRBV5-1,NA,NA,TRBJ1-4,CASSLAKGDEKLFF,TGCGCCAGCAGCTTGGCAAAAGGGGATGAAAAACTGTTTTTT
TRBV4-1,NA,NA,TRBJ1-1,CASSQGQGVVNTEAFF,TGCGCCAGCAGCCAAGGTCAAGGAGTGGTGAACACTGAAGCTTTCTTT
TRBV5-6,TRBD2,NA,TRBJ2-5,CASSYLAEETQYF,TGTGCCAGCAGCTACCTAGCGGAAGAGACCCAGTACTTC
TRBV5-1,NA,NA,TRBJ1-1,CASSIGQGGTEAFF,TGCGCCAGCAGCATAGGCCAGGGAGGGACTGAAGCTTTCTTT
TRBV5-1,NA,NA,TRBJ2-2,CASRSDRSHTGELFF,TGCGCCAGCAGGTCGGACAGATCCCACACCGGGGAGCTGTTTTTT
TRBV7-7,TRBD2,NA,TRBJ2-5,CASSASGGAWETQYF,TGTGCCAGCAGCGCTAGCGGGGGGGCGTGGGAGACCCAGTACTTC
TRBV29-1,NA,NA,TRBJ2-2,CSVRTQGNTGELFF,TGCAGCGTCAGGACGCAGGGGAACACCGGGGAGCTGTTTTTT
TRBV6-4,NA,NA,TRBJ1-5,CASAWSGRKQPQHF,TGTGCCAGCGCGTGGTCTGGGAGAAAGCAGCCCCAGCATTTT
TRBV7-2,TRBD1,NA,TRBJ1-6,CASSLVGGRGSSYNSPLHF,TGTGCCAGCAGCTTAGTGGGCGGCAGGGGGAGCTCCTATAATTCACCCCTCCACTTT
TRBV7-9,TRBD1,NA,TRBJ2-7,CASSVGTVSYEQYF,TGTGCCAGCAGCGTAGGGACAGTTTCCTACGAGCAGTACTTC
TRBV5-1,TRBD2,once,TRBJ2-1,CASSLAQRGGNEQFF,TGCGCCAGCAGCTTGGCCCAGCGGGGGGGCAATGAGCAGTTCTTC